A selection of T cell receptor beta chains follows, all from one sample in a study of lymphopenia after photon versus proton radiotherapy. Clones were sequenced by immunoSEQ multiplex PCR, and TCRdb holds only the in-frame ones, with some missing. The data show approximately 35,000 clones, with 85% to 90% seen just once and 5.5% to 7.5% held by the top ten. The sequenced sample was peripheral blood, obtained from a patient treated with photon-based radiotherapy. These TCRs come from a woman aged 45-59 years with pancreatic cancer. CDR3s include the opening cysteine and the closing phenylalanine or tryptophan. D genes are given only for firm matches.

J gene | V gene | D gene | CDR3 protein | CDR3 DNA
TRBJ2-7 | TRBV28 | - | CASSAPQLLVPAELYEQYF | TGTGCCAGCAGTGCGCCCCAGCTACTAGTCCCCGCCGAATTATACGAGCAGTACTTC
TRBJ2-5 | TRBV11-2 | - | CASSLVGVETQYF | TGTGCCAGCAGCTTAGTCGGGGTGGAGACCCAGTACTTC
TRBJ1-5 | TRBV5-8 | - | CASSPGFLGNQPQHF | TGTGCCAGCAGCCCAGGGTTCCTTGGCAATCAGCCCCAGCATTTT
TRBJ2-3 | TRBV28 | - | CASKLTKATDTQYF | TGTGCCAGCAAATTGACGAAGGCGACAGATACGCAGTATTTT
TRBJ1-2 | TRBV30 | - | CAWSLGQGSNGYTF | TGTGCCTGGAGCCTGGGGCAGGGCTCCAATGGCTACACCTTC
TRBJ2-1 | TRBV19 | TRBD2 | CASSIGTSGASSYNEQFF | TGTGCCAGTAGTATAGGGACTAGCGGGGCCTCCTCCTACAATGAGCAGTTCTTC
TRBJ2-7 | TRBV19 | TRBD1 | CASSSTGVYEQYF | TGTGCCAGTAGTTCGACAGGGGTCTACGAGCAGTACTTC
TRBJ1-6 | TRBV15 | - | CATSRDPGNSPLHF | TGTGCCACCAGCAGAGATCCCGGTAATTCACCCCTCCACTTT
TRBJ2-1 | TRBV29-1 | TRBD2 | CSSEGETSGPPGQFF | TGCAGCTCTGAGGGGGAGACTAGCGGACCTCCGGGGCAGTTCTTC
TRBJ2-1 | TRBV4-3 | - | CASSLDGTYNEQFF | TGCGCCAGCAGTCTTGATGGCACCTACAATGAGCAGTTCTTC